These 6 T cell receptor beta chains share one sample of origin, sequenced in a study of resident and recirculating memory T cells in vitiligo. Clones were read by immunoSEQ multiplex PCR, and TCRdb kept only the in-frame ones, dropping some. The table has 70,000 to 85,000 clones, approximately 89% seen once. Sequenced input: blood. The receptors here all came from a male donor with vitiligo.

CDR3 in DNA: TGTGCCAGCAGTGAACAGGTAGCACTAGGCTATGGCTACACCTTC. Its protein is CASSEQVALGYGYTF. This chain links TRBV6-1 with TRBJ1-2; D unclear. The CDR3 runs to 15 residues. The V gene lost 2 bases and the J gene lost 4 bases, with 14 bases spanning the gap. Germline CDR1 reads MNHNS; CDR2 reads SASEGT.

The rearrangement uses TRBV2 and TRBJ2-4; D possibly corresponds to TRBD2 (5 bases). Deletions cut 5 bases from V and 3 bases from J, with 23 bases between. Per the germline V gene, CDR1 is SNHLY and CDR2 is FYNNEI. The CDR3 covers 18 residues. The CDR3 protein is CASSPARGALRDKNIQYF. The CDR3 nucleotides are TGTGCCAGCAGTCCCGCCCGGGGAGCCCTACGAGACAAAAACATTCAGTACTTC.

The chain's CDR3 is CASSGSGVGDTEAFF. In nucleotides, the CDR3 is TGTGCCAGCAGCGGATCAGGGGTGGGGGACACTGAAGCTTTCTTT. The chain has TRBV11-3 and TRBJ1-1, with TRBD1 as a possible D gene (6 bases). V was pared by 5 bases and J by 3 bases, with 16 bases between. This CDR3 region has 15 residues. Germline V CDR1 and CDR2: SGHNT, YENEEA.

The chain carries TRBV4-2 and TRBJ2-5, with a possible D match to TRBD2 (7 bases). In germline, CDR1 is LGHNA, CDR2 YNFKEQ. CDR3 length equals 14 residues. Trimming took 4 bases from V and 4 from J, leaving 13 bases between them. The CDR3 is CASSRVGGRETQYF. The CDR3 DNA is TGTGCCAGCAGCCGTGTGGGGGGGCGAGAGACCCAGTACTTC.

The chain combines TRBV5-1 with TRBJ2-2; 8 nucleotides agree with TRBD1. Trimming at V came to 5 bases and at J to 6 bases, leaving 12 bases not matched to a gene. The CDR3 length is 16 residues. Germline V gene sequence: CDR1 SGHRS, CDR2 YFSETQ. The chain's CDR3 is CASSAEGQGAAGELFF. The DNA for the CDR3 is TGCGCCAGCAGTGCAGAGGGGCAGGGGGCCGCCGGGGAGCTGTTTTTT.

As for this clone: The junction does not match germline at one end; this may be a read error. The J gene is TRBJ2-5, the V gene TRBV7-7; 8 bases line up with TRBD1. The CDR3 covers 13 residues. The germline V gene encodes CDR1 SSHAT and CDR2 FNYEAQ (reference sequence). DNA for the CDR3: TGTGCTAGCAGCTTAAGGACAGGGGAGACCCAGTACTTC. Translated, it gives CASSLRTGETQYF.